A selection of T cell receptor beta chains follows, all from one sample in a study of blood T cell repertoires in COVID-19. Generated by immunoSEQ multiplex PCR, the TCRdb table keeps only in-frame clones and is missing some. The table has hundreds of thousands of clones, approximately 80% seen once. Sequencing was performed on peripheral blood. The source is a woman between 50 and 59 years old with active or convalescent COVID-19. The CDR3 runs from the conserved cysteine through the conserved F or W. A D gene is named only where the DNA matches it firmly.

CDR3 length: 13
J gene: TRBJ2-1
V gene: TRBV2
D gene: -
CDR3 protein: CASDRGSYNEQFF

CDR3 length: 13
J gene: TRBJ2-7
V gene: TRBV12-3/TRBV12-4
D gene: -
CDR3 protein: CASSFFRNYEQYF

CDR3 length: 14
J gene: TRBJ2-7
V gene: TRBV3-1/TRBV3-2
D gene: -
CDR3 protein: CASSGVSRVYEQYF

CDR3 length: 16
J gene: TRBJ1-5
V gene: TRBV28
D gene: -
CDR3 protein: CASGASQGNWNQPQHF

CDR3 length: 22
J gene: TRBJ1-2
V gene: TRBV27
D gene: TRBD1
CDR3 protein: CASSLDPPGQGRRGGSNYGYTF

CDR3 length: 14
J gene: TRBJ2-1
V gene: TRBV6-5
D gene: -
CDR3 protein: CASSYSYSYNEQFF

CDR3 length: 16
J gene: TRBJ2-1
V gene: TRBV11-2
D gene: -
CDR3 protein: CASSPNIASAYNEQFF

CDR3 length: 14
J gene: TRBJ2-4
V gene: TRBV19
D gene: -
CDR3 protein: CASSARGHLNIQYF

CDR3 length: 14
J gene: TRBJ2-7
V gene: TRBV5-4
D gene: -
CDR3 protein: CASSPSTGKDEQYF

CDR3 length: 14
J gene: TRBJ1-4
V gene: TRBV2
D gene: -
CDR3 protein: CASSGPGNNEKLFF

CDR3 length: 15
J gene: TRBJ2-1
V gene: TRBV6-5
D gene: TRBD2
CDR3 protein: CASSTSGRAQNEQFF

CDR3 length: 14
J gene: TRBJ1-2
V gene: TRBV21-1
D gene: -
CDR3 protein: CASSKEVQNYGYTF

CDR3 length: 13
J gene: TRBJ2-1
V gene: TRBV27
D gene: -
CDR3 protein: CASSPTGGNEQFF

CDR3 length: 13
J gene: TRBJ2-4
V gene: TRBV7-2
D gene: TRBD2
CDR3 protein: CASSLGGLAFQYF

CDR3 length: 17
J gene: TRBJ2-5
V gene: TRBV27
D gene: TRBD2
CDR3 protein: CGHLVGGPDICPPGQYF

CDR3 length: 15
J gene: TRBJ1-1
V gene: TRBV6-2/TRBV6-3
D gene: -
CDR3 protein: CASSYPAGMNTEAFF

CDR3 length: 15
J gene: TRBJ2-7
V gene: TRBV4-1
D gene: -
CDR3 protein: CASSQFTRAVTEQYF

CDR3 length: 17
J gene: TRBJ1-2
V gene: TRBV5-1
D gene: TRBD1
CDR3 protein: CASSSGTGGATNYGYTF

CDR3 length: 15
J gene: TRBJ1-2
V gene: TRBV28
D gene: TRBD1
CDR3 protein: CASKNFRDRRNGYTF

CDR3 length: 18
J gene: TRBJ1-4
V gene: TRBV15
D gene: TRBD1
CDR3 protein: CATSRGSGTGVINEKLFF

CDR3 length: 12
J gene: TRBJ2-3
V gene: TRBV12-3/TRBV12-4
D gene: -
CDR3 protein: CASSHRSNTQYF

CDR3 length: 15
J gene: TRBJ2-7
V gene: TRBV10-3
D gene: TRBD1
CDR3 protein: CAISATGTGYYEQYF

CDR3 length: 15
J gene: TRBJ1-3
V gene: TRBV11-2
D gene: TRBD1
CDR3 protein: CASSSDRGIGNTIYF

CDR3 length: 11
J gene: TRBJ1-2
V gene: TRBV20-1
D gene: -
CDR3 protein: CSARTRTVSTF

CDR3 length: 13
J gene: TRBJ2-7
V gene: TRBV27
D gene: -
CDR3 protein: CASSAGMGYEQYF

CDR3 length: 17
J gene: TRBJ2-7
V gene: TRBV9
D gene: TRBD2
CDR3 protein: CASSAWTSGRTSAEQYF

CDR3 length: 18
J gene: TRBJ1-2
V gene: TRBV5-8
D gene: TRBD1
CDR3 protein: CASSPSLVQGAANYGYTF